A selection of T cell receptor beta chains follows, all from one sample in a study of cytomegalovirus exposure and HLA in healthy donors. Some clones are missing from TCRdb's copy, which holds only in-frame ones; the method was immunoSEQ multiplex PCR. The table shows some 200,000 clones, with 80% to 85% occurring only once. Source material: PBMCs. Receptors were obtained from a woman aged 45-65 years in good health and CMV-seropositive. The conserved cysteine and the conserved F or W are not part of the CDR3 here. Each record gives: D gene, J gene, V gene, CDR3 protein. The D gene is left open where the match is weak.

D: TRBD1; J: TRBJ1-1; V: TRBV7-9; CDR3: ASSRTGDTEAF
D: TRBD1; J: TRBJ2-4; V: TRBV4-3; CDR3: ASSQGWGQKQY
D: -; J: TRBJ2-5; V: TRBV7-9; CDR3: ASSSPYRAETQY
D: TRBD2; J: TRBJ2-1; V: TRBV7-8; CDR3: ASSHPTSGGSSYNEQF
D: -; J: TRBJ1-4; V: TRBV28; CDR3: ASSPRGGLNEKLF
D: TRBD2; J: TRBJ2-5; V: TRBV7-2; CDR3: ASSLGAGGETQY
D: -; J: TRBJ1-5; V: TRBV28; CDR3: ASSLSLRAGNQPQH
D: -; J: TRBJ1-1; V: TRBV10-3; CDR3: AISDGGESEAF
D: -; J: TRBJ1-5; V: TRBV19; CDR3: ASSTQGRDQPQH
D: TRBD2; J: TRBJ2-1; V: TRBV11-2; CDR3: ASSLQPGLVYNEQF
D: TRBD1; J: TRBJ1-4; V: TRBV30; CDR3: AWGIGGTGDEKLF
D: -; J: TRBJ1-2; V: TRBV27; CDR3: ASSPGLAGGYT
D: -; J: TRBJ1-2; V: TRBV29-1; CDR3: SAFYGVRGGALNYGYT
D: TRBD2; J: TRBJ2-2; V: TRBV9; CDR3: ASSVGLARTGELF
D: TRBD1; J: TRBJ2-7; V: TRBV2; CDR3: ASSEDRGLQQY
D: TRBD2; J: TRBJ2-1; V: TRBV5-1; CDR3: ASSLASGSSYNEQF
D: TRBD2; J: TRBJ2-1; V: TRBV11-2; CDR3: ASSLAASSYNEQF
D: -; J: TRBJ2-4; V: TRBV28; CDR3: ASSLGTRGEA
D: -; J: TRBJ1-1; V: TRBV10-1; CDR3: ASSETPGHPPGHKAF
D: -; J: TRBJ1-4; V: TRBV14; CDR3: ASSQEGGNEKLF
D: TRBD1; J: TRBJ2-1; V: TRBV10-3; CDR3: AITPTGGETNEQF
D: -; J: TRBJ1-5; V: TRBV7-9; CDR3: ASSLGAGASNQPQH
D: -; J: TRBJ1-1; V: TRBV7-9; CDR3: SSSLGEDTEAF